One sample yielded the 22 T cell receptor beta chains listed below, sequenced in a study of blood T cell repertoires in COVID-19. Profiled with immunoSEQ multiplex PCR; TCRdb holds only in-frame clones, not every one. The sample shows 250,000 to 300,000 clones, roughly 90% of them seen only once. The specimen sequenced was peripheral blood. These receptors all stem from a woman in her 70s with COVID-19, enrolled during active disease.

The V call is TRBV7-7, the J call TRBJ1-5, with 9 bases identical to TRBD1. V lost 6 bases, J lost 6 bases, and 12 bases stayed unmatched. Germline V lookup: CDR1 SSHAT, CDR2 FNYEAQ (reference sequence). There are 16 residues in the CDR3. CDR3 in DNA: TGTGCCAGCAGGAGAAGGACAGGGGCATATGGTCAGCCCCAGCATTTT. This encodes CASRRRTGAYGQPQHF. Full variable domain (missing parts from reference TRBV7-7 and TRBJ1-5): GAGVSQSPRYKVTKRGQDVTLRCDPISSHATLYWYQQALGQGPEFLTYFNYEAQPDKSGLPSDRFSAERPEGSISTLTIQRTEQRDSAMYRCASRRRTGAYGQPQHFGDGTRLSIL.

The chain employs TRBV27 and TRBJ2-4, with 11 bases aligning to TRBD2. CDR3 length: 19 amino acids. The germline V gene has CDR1 MNHEY and CDR2 SMNVEV (reference sequence). Trimming removed 0 bases from V and 9 bases from J; junction bases left unmatched: 16. The CDR3 sequence is CASSLSGNRLAGKGSIQYF. CDR3 bases: TGTGCCAGCAGTTTATCTGGGAACAGACTAGCGGGGAAGGGGAGCATTCAGTACTTC.

The chain combines TRBV7-9 with TRBJ1-2, with 10 bases lining up with TRBD1. V trimming: 1 base; J trimming: 4 bases; junction bases outside the gene matches: 6. Germline V gene sequence: CDR1 SEHNR, CDR2 FQNEAQ (reference sequence). The CDR3 consists of 16 residues. The CDR3 bases are TGTGCCAGCAGCTTAGGTTCCGGGACAGGGGCCTATGGCTACACCTTC. Protein: CASSLGSGTGAYGYTF.

The chain has TRBV5-4 and TRBJ1-1; D perhaps matches TRBD1 (6 bases). V was pared by 4 bases and J by 4 bases, with 14 bases between. The CDR3 covers 14 residues. CDR1 is SGHNT and CDR2 is YYREEE in the germline V gene (reference sequence). The CDR3 sequence: CASSPGGAGTEAFF. The DNA for the CDR3 is TGTGCCAGCAGCCCCGGGGGGGCGGGCACTGAAGCTTTCTTT.

The rearrangement uses TRBV28 and TRBJ2-3, with 7 bases lining up with TRBD2. The CDR3 is 16 amino acids. Germline V gene lookup returns CDR1 MDHEN and CDR2 SYDVKM. Unmatched junction bases numbered 4, after V lost 0 bases and J lost 1 base. The CDR3: CASSLWGGVRTDTQYF. CDR3 bases: TGTGCCAGCAGTTTATGGGGGGGGGTACGCACAGATACGCAGTATTTT.

The genes are TRBV24-1 and TRBJ1-1; 7 bases are a match to TRBD1. Germline loops: CDR1 KGHDR, CDR2 SFDVKD. V lost 10 bases, J lost 0 bases, and 1 base stayed unmatched. The CDR3 totals 12 residues. CDR3 DNA sequence: TGTGCCACACAGGGGATGAACACTGAAGCTTTCTTT. Amino acid sequence: CATQGMNTEAFF.

V gene TRBV30 combines with J gene TRBJ1-3, with D maybe TRBD1 (6 bases). Germline V gene data show CDR1 as GTSNPN and CDR2 as SVGIG (reference sequence). This CDR3 region has 14 residues. V was pared by 4 bases and J by 2 bases, with 12 bases between. CDR3 sequence reads: CAWKTGIAGNTIYF. Written as DNA, the CDR3 is TGTGCCTGGAAAACAGGGATTGCTGGAAACACCATATATTTT.

The CDR3 DNA reads TGTGCCAGCACCGGACAGGTTCAAGAGACCCAGTACTTC. Protein sequence: CASTGQVQETQYF. V gene TRBV6-5 combines with J gene TRBJ2-5; 7 bases agree with TRBD1. The germline CDR1 and CDR2 sequences are MNHEY and SVGAGI. The CDR3 has 13 amino acids. Trimming removed 7 bases from V and 2 bases from J; junction bases left unmatched: 4.

The gene calls are TRBV6-1 and TRBJ1-4; 7 bases map to TRBD1. Unmatched junction bases numbered 10, after V lost 3 bases and J lost 6 bases. The V gene's germline CDR1 is MNHNS and CDR2 SASEGT. The CDR3 covers 16 residues. Here the CDR3 DNA reads TGTGCCAGCAGTGATAACCCGACCGACAGGGATGAAAAACTGTTTTTT. Translation gives CASSDNPTDRDEKLFF.

This chain uses TRBV9 with TRBJ2-2; 8 positions match TRBD2. The CDR3 has 14 residues. The junction had 7 bases not matched to a gene; V was cut back by 6 bases and J by 6 bases. CDR1 is SGDLS and CDR2 is YYNGEE in the germline V gene. The CDR3 DNA reads TGTGCCAGCACCCCCCGGGGGGGGGCCGGGGAGCTGTTTTTT. Residues: CASTPRGGAGELFF.

V and J are TRBV2 and TRBJ2-5; 12 bases align to TRBD2. V trimming: 4 bases; J trimming: 4 bases; junction bases outside the gene matches: 7. Germline V gene sequence: CDR1 SNHLY, CDR2 FYNNEI. This CDR3 contains 16 residues. CDR3 in amino acids: CASSVLAGGFGETQYF. CDR3 sequence (DNA): TGTGCCAGCAGTGTGCTAGCGGGGGGGTTCGGAGAGACCCAGTACTTC.

The chain links TRBV2 to TRBJ2-1; possible D gene TRBD1, 5 bases. The CDR3 runs to 13 residues. The ends were cut back, 5 bases at V and 4 bases at J, with 9 bases in the middle. Germline V gene lookup returns CDR1 SNHLY and CDR2 FYNNEI. In DNA form, the CDR3 reads TGTGCCAGCAGTCCCCAGGGATACAATGAGCAGTTCTTC. It specifies CASSPQGYNEQFF.

The CDR3, as DNA: TGCGCCAGCAGCTTGATGACAGGCACTGAAGCTTTCTTT. This codes for CASSLMTGTEAFF. This sequence joins TRBV5-1 and TRBJ1-1, with D possibly being TRBD1 (6 bases). The CDR3 runs 13 residues. The germline V and J ends were trimmed by 1 base and 4 bases, with 8 bases remaining between them. Germline-derived CDR1 and CDR2 are SGHRS and YFSETQ.

The table lists this clone with a few counts. The CDR3 sequence is CATSDYQGYYGYTF. DNA for the CDR3: TGTGCCACCAGTGATTACCAGGGGTACTATGGCTACACCTTC. The rearrangement joins TRBV24-1 to TRBJ1-2; possible D gene TRBD1, 6 bases. Germline-derived CDR1 and CDR2 are KGHDR and SFDVKD. CDR3 length: 14 amino acids. V lost 2 bases to trimming and J lost 3 bases, with 9 bases between them.

The J gene is TRBJ2-3, the V gene TRBV21-1; the D call TRBD1 from the table was never checked on the DNA. TRBV21-1 is a known pseudogene. The CDR3 is 17 amino acids. The CDR3 DNA follows: TGTGCCAGCAGTCATTCGGGACAGGGGGAACCCACAGATACGCAGTATTTT. Its translation is CASSHSGQGEPTDTQYF.

The chain employs TRBV6-6 and TRBJ1-2; 7 nucleotides line up with TRBD1. The CDR3 runs 15 residues. In germline, CDR1 is MNHNY, CDR2 SVGAGI (reference sequence). V gave up 2 bases and J gave up 8 bases; unmatched junction bases: 11. The CDR3 sequence is CASSYGTATGEGYTF. Written as DNA, the CDR3 is TGTGCCAGCAGTTACGGGACAGCCACGGGGGAGGGCTACACCTTC.

This chain uses TRBV5-1 with TRBJ2-1; D may be TRBD2 (7 bases). Germline lookup yields CDR1 SGHRS and CDR2 YFSETQ. CDR3 length: 16 residues. V gave up 0 bases and J gave up 3 bases, with 13 bases separating them. The CDR3 protein is CASSLGPGGLYNEQFF. The CDR3 bases are TGCGCCAGCAGCTTGGGGCCGGGGGGCCTCTACAATGAGCAGTTCTTC.

The chain links TRBV4-3 to TRBJ2-1, with 9 bases aligning to TRBD2. V lost 3 bases, J lost 0 bases, and 3 bases stayed unmatched. The length of the CDR3 is 16 residues. In germline, CDR1 is LGHNA, CDR2 YSLEER. The chain's CDR3 is CASSQTSGFSYNEQFF. The CDR3 DNA sequence: TGCGCCAGCAGCCAGACTAGCGGATTCTCCTACAATGAGCAGTTCTTC.

CDR3 sequence reads: CASSSTGDSYGYTF. CDR3 bases: TGTGCCAGCAGTTCAACAGGGGACAGCTATGGCTACACCTTC. This sequence joins TRBV6-4 and TRBJ1-2, with 7 bases matching TRBD1. The CDR3 is made up of 14 amino acids. Germline-derived CDR1 and CDR2 are MRHNA and SNTAGT. With 5 bases clipped from V and 4 bases from J, the junction kept 7 bases outside the gene matches.

This chain links TRBV28 with TRBJ1-5; no clear D gene. The germline V and J ends were trimmed by 2 bases and 4 bases, with 12 bases remaining between them. The CDR3 runs to 15 residues. CDR1 and CDR2 (germline): MDHEN, SYDVKM. The CDR3 bases are TGTGCCAGCAGTTTACCCACCCTAGGTAATCAGCCCCAGCATTTT. Translated: CASSLPTLGNQPQHF.

The chain joins TRBV29-1 to TRBJ2-3; no clear D. V was cut by 5 bases and J by 0 bases, with 6 bases left in between. This CDR3 contains 12 residues. The germline gives CDR1 SQVTM, CDR2 ANQGSEA. The CDR3 protein is CSVTPSTDTQYF. For the CDR3, the DNA is TGCAGCGTTACACCGAGCACAGATACGCAGTATTTT.

CDR3 in amino acids: CASSQDGGNTEAFF. DNA for the CDR3: TGTGCCAGCAGCCAAGACGGCGGCAACACTGAAGCTTTCTTT. The chain links TRBV14 to TRBJ1-1; D is ambiguous. Trimming removed 0 bases at V and 2 bases at J, with 7 bases between. The CDR3 length is 14 residues. Germline V gives CDR1 SGHDN, CDR2 FVKESK.